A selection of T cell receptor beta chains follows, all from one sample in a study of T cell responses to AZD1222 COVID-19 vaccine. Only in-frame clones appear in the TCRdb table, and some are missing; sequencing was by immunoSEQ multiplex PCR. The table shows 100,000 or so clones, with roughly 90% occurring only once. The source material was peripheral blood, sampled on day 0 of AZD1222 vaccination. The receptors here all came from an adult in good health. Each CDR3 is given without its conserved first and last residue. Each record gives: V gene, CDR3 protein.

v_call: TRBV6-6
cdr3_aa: ASTHPQRGAQY

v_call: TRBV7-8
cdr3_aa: ASSRDQRNEKLF

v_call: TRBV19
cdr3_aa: ASSLGTGTGNTIY

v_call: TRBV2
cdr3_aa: ASRERGNYEQY

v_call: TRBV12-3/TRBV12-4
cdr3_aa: ASSSGVLGELF

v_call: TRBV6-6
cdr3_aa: ASSYEARVQNSPLH

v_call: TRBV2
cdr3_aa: ASSATGAGNTIY

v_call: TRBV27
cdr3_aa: ASSLSGAQGYGYT

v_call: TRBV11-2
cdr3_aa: ASSLGREETQY

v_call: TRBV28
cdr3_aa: ASTPNGLAGWNEQF

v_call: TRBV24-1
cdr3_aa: ATSDPGWVGELF

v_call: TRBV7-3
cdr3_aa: ASSPNGEGYYGYT

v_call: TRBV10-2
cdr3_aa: ASSALAGGTSYEQY

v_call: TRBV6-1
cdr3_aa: ASSDVLAF